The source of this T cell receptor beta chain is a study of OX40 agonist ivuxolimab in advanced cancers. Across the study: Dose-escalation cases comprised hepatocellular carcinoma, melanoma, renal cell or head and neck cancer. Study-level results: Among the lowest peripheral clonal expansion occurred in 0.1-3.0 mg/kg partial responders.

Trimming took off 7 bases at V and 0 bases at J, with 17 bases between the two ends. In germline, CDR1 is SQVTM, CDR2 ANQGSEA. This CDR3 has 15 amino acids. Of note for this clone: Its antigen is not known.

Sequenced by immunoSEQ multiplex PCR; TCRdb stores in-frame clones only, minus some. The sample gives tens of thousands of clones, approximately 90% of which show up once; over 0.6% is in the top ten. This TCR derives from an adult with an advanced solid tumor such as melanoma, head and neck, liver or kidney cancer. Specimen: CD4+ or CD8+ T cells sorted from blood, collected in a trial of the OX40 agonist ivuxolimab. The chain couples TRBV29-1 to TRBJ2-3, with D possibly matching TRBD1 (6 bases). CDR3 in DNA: TGCAGCGCGAGCCGGGACATACAGAGCACAGATACGCAGTATTTT. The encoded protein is CSASRDIQSTDTQYF.